This T cell receptor (beta chain) is from a study of blood T cell repertoires in COVID-19. Study-wide context: The United States, Italy and Spain supplied acute and convalescent COVID-19 samples. T cells, B-cell-depleted T cells, or PBMCs provided the cDNA or gDNA that served as material.

Original data processing: Estimation of nucleated cell counts was performed using reference gene primer amplification. Sequencing used immunoSEQ multiplex PCR; TCRdb keeps in-frame clones, though not all of them. V and J calls and clone size are given by that table; D and trimming were obtained from the DNA. The data contain roughly 190,000 clones, 80% to 90% of them seen just once; the ten biggest clones take up around an eighth. V lost 2 bases, J lost 0 bases, and 3 bases stayed unmatched. The CDR3 contains 16 residues. CDR1 is MNHNY, CDR2 SVGAGI, per germline (reference sequence). V and J are TRBV6-6 and TRBJ2-2; 7 bases agree with TRBD2. The sample was peripheral blood. This receptor was identified in a man younger than 40 with active or convalescent COVID-19. CDR3 protein: CASSYGAGANTGELFF. CDR3 nucleotide sequence: TGTGCCAGCAGTTACGGCGCGGGGGCGAACACCGGGGAGCTGTTTTTT.